This TCR beta chain was sequenced in a study of T cells after yellow fever vaccination. Synthesis of TCR cDNA relied on 5'RACE template switching, which attached a universal primer site and UMIs. One entry per CDR3 protein, called by TCRdb with MiXCR from the 5' RACE reads. The repertoire includes some 240,000 distinct CDR3 sequences, 2.5% to 3.5% of them detected once, and 3.2% sits in the top ten. In germline, CDR1 is SGHTA, CDR2 FQGNSA. V lost 0 bases to trimming and J lost 0 bases, with 12 bases between them. The CDR3 covers 16 residues. Study conclusions and caveats: On re-exposure, the response was weaker but peaked faster, at day 5 versus 15. Shared CD4/CD8 clonotypes were a small share, likely from convergent recombination. Abundant contaminating clonotypes from the bulk population could appear in FACS-sorted repertoires.

This clonotype was observed at least ten times. Its specificity is not known. The sequences come from CD4+ T cells sorted from PBMCs, collected 10 days after the yellow fever booster vaccination. V gene TRBV7-2 combines with J gene TRBJ2-7; tentative D call: TRBD1 (5 bases). This clonotype originated in a man younger than 35 who received the YFV17D yellow fever vaccine. CDR3 in amino acids: CASSLAGAGFSYEQYF. CDR3 bases: TGTGCCAGCAGCTTAGCTGGGGCAGGGTTCTCCTACGAGCAGTACTTC.